Each of the 4 T cell receptor beta chains below was sequenced from the same sample in a study of PD-L1 blockade in urothelial cancer. Measured with immunoSEQ multiplex PCR; TCRdb has only the in-frame clones, and not every one. The repertoire includes about 36,000 clones, 75% to 90% of them detected once, and over 9.5% sits in the top ten. Time point meaning: peripheral blood 6 weeks after treatment start. The starting material was PBMCs, obtained around atezolizumab (anti-PD-L1) treatment. These TCRs come from a man aged 35-49 years with urothelial cancer.

This chain connects TRBV7-2 to TRBJ2-7; D is undetermined. Trimming removed 6 bases from V and 0 bases from J, with 9 bases in between. In germline, CDR1 is SGHTA, CDR2 FQGNSA. This CDR3 spans 13 amino acids. DNA for the CDR3: TGTGCCAGCAGGCCTATTACCTCCTACGAGCAGTACTTC. Amino acid sequence: CASRPITSYEQYF.

The chain carries TRBV1 and TRBJ2-7; TRBD1 is taken as the D call from the table, unchecked against the DNA. TRBV1 is annotated as a pseudogene. The CDR3 spans 17 residues. CDR3 loop: CTSRANARDRGRHEQYF. The CDR3 bases are TGCACCAGCAGGGCTAATGCTAGGGACAGGGGGCGACACGAGCAGTACTTC.

This clone was seen a few times. V gene TRBV21-1 combines with J gene TRBJ2-1; TRBD2, the table's D call, was not compared with the DNA. TRBV21-1 is labeled a pseudogene. The CDR3 consists of 16 residues. The CDR3 loop reads CASSKGTGTRMDEQFF. Written as DNA, the CDR3 is TGTGCCAGCAGCAAAGGGACCGGGACTAGGATGGATGAGCAGTTCTTC.

The V call is TRBV7-9, the J call TRBJ2-3, with D perhaps matching TRBD2 (5 bases). The ends were cut back, 2 bases at V and 0 bases at J, with 9 bases in the middle. The length of the CDR3 is 15 residues. Germline CDR1 and CDR2: SEHNR and FQNEAQ (reference sequence). The CDR3 nucleotides read TGTGCCAGCAGCTTAACGAGCGGTAGCACAGATACGCAGTATTTT. It is translated as CASSLTSGSTDTQYF.